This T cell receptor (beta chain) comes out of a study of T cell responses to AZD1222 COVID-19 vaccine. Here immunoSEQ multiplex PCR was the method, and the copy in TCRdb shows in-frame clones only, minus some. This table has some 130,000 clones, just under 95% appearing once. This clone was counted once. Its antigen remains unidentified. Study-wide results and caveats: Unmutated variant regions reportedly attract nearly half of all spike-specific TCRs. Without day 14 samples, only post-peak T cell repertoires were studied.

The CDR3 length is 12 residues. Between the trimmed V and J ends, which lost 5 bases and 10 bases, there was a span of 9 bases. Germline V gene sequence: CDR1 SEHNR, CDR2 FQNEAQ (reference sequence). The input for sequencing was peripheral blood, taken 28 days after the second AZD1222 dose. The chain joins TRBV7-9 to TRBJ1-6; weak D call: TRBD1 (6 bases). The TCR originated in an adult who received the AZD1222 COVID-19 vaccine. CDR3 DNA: TGTGCCAGCAGCGGGGGGGGCTCACCCCTCCACTTT. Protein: CASSGGGSPLHF.